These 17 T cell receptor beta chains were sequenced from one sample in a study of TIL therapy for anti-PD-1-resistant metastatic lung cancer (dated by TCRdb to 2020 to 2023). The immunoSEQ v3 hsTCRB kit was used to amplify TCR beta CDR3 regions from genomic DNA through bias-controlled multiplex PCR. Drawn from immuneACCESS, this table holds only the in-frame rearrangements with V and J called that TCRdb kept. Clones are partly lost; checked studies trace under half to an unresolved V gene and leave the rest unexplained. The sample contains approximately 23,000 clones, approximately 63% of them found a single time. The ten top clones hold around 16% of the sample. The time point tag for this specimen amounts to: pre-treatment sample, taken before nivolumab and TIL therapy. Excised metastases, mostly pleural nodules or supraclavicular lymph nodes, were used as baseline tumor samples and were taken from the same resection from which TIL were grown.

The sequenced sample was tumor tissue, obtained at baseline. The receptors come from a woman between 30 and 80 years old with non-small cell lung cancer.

CDR3 residues: CAWSPPGQLYEQYF. The CDR3 DNA follows: TGTGCCTGGTCTCCACCGGGACAGCTCTACGAGCAGTACTTC. The chain employs TRBV30 and TRBJ2-7; TRBD1 matches 7 bases. The CDR3 length is 14 residues. After removal of 5 bases from V and 3 bases from J, the junction contained 10 bases not matched to a gene. Germline V gives CDR1 GTSNPN, CDR2 SVGIG (reference sequence).

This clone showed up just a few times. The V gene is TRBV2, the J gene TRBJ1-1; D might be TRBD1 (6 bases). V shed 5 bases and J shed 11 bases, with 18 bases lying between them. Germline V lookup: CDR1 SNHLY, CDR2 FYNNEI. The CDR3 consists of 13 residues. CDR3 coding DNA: TGTGCCAGCAGTCCCAGACAGGCGAGCACGGCTTTCTTT. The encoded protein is CASSPRQASTAFF.

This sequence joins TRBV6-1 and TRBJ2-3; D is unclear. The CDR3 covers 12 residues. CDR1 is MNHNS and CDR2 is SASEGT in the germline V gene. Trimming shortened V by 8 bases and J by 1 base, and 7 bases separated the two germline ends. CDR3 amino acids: CASSWGTDTQYF. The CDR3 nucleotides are TGTGCCAGCTCCTGGGGCACAGATACGCAGTATTTT.

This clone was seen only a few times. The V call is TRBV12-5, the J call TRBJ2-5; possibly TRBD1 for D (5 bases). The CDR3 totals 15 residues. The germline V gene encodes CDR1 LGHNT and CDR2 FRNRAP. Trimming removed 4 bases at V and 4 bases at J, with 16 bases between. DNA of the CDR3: TGTGCTAGTGGTTACAACCAGGGATGGGCAGAGACCCAGTACTTC. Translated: CASGYNQGWAETQYF.

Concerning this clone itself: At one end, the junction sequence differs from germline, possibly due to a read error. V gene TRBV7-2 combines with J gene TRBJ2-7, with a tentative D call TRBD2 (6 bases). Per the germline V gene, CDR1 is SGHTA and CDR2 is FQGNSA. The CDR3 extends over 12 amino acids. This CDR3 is CASSLAGLATDF. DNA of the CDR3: TGTGCCAGCAGCTTAGCAGGGCTAGCGACGGACTTC. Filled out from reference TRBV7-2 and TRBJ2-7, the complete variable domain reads GAGVSQSPSNKVTEKGKDVELRCDPISGHTALYWYRQSLGQGLEFLIYFQGNSAPDKSGLPSDRFSAERTGGSVSTLTIQRTQQEDSAVYLCASSLAGLATDFGPGTRLTVT.

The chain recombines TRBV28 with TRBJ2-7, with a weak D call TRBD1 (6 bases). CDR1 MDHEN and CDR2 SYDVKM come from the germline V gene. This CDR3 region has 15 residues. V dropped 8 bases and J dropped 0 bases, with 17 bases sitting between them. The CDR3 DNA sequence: TGTGCCAGCCTCAAAGGGGGAATCAGCTCCTACGAGCAGTACTTC. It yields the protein CASLKGGISSYEQYF.

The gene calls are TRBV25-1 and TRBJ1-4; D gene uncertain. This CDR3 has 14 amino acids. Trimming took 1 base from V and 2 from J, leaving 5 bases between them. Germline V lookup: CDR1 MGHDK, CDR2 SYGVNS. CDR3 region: CASSESRTNEKLFF. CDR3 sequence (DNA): TGTGCCAGCAGTGAATCAAGGACTAATGAAAAACTGTTTTTT.

CDR3 amino acids: CAWSTLGQGSYGYTF. The CDR3 region has the DNA TGTGCCTGGAGTACCCTAGGGCAGGGGTCCTATGGCTACACCTTC. The gene calls are TRBV30 and TRBJ1-2; TRBD1 might be the D (6 bases). Germline V gives CDR1 GTSNPN, CDR2 SVGIG (reference sequence). There are 15 residues in the CDR3. Between the trimmed V and J ends, which lost 2 bases and 4 bases, there was a span of 17 bases.

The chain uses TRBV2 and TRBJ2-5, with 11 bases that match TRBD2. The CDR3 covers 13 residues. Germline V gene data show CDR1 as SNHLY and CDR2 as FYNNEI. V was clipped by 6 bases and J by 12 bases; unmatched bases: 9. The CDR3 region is CASSETSGNNEYF. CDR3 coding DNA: TGTGCCAGCAGCGAGACTAGCGGGAACAACGAGTACTTC.

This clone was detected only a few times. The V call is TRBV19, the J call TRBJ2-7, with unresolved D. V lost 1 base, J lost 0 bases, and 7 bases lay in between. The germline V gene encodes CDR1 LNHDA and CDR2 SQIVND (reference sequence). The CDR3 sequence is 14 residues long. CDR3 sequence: CASSIGAFSYEQYF. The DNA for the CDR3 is TGTGCCAGTAGTATAGGTGCCTTCTCCTACGAGCAGTACTTC.

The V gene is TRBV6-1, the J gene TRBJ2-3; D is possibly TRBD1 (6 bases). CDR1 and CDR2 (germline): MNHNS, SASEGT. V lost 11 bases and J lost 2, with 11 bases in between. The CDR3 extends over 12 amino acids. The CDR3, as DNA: TGTGCCGGAGGACAGTACACAGATACGCAGTATTTT. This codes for CAGGQYTDTQYF.

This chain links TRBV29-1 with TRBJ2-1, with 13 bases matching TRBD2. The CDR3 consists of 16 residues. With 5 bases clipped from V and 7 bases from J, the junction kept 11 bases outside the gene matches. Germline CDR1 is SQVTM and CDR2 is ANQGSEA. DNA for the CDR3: TGCAGCGTTCCACTCCCGGGACTAGCGGGAACGAATGAGCAGTTCTTC. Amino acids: CSVPLPGLAGTNEQFF.

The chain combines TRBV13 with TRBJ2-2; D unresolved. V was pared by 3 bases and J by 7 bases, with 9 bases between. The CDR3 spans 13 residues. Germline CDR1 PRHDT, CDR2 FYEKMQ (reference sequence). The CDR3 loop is CASSFQLGGELFF. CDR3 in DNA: TGTGCCAGCAGCTTTCAACTCGGCGGGGAGCTGTTTTTT.

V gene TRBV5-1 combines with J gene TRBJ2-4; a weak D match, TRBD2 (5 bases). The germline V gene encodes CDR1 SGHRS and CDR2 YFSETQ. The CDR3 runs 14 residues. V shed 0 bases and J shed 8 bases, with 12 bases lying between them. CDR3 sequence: CASSLDPGRDIQYF. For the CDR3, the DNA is TGCGCCAGCAGCTTGGACCCCGGGCGGGACATTCAGTACTTC.

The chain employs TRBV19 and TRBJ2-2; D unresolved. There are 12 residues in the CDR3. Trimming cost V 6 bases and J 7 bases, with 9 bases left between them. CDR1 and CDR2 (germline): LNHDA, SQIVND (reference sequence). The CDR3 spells CASRSNDGELFF. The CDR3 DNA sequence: TGTGCCAGTAGAAGCAACGACGGGGAGCTGTTTTTT.

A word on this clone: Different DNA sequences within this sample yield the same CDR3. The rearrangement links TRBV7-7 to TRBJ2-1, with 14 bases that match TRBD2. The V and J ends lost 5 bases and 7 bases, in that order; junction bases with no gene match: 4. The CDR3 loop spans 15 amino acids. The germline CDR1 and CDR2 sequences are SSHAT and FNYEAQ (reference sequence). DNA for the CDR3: TGTGCCAGCAGCCCTGGACTAGCGGGAGGAAATGAGCAGTTCTTC. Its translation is CASSPGLAGGNEQFF.

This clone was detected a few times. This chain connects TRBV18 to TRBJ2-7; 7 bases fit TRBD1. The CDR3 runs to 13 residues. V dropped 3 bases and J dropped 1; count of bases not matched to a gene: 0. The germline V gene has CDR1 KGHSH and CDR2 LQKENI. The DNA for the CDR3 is TGTGCCAGCTCACCGGACAGGTCCTACGAGCAGTACTTC. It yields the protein CASSPDRSYEQYF.